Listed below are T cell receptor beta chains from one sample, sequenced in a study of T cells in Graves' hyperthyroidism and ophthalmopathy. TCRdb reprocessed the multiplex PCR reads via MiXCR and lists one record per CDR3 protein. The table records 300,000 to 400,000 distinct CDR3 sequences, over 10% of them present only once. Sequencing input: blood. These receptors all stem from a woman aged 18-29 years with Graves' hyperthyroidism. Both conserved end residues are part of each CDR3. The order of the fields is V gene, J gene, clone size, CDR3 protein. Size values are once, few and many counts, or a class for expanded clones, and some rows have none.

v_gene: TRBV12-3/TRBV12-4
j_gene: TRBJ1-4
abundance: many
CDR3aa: CASSSSTGMGEKLFF

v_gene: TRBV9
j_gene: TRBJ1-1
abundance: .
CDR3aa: CASSVEGTGGAEAFF

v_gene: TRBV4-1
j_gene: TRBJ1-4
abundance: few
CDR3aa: CASSQYGFTAKLFF

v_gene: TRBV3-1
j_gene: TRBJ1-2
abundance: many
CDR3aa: CASSHLPGTSTGGYTF

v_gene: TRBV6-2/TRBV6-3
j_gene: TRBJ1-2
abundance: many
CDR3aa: CASSQSTALYGYTF

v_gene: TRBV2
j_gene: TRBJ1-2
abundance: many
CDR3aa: CASTDWGQTYGYTF

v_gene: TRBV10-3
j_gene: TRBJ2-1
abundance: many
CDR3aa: CAISEQGQGPGEQFF

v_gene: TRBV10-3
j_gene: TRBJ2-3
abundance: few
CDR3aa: CATRQESTDTQYF

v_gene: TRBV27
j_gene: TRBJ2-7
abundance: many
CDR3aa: CASSERTELKQYF

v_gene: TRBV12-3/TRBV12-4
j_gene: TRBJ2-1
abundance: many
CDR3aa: CATTPGTSGGGNSYNEQFF

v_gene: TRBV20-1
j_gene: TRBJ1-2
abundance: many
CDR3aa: CSASVGQKGYTF

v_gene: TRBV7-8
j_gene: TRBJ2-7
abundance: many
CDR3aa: CASSSRTAEQYF

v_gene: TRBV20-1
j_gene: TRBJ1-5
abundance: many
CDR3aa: CSAHTGIVLQPQHF

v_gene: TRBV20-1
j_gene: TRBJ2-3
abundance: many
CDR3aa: CSARPAFLGTDTQYF

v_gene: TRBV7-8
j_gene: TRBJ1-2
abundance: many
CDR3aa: CASSLPGTGYGYTF

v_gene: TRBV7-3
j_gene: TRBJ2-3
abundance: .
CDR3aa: CASSLLRAETHTDTQYF

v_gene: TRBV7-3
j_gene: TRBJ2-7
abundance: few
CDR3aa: CASSSRDRALIFYEQYF

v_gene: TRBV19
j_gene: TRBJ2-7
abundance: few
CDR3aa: CATTGTYYEQYF

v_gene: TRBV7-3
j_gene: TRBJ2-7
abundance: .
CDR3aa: CASSSGGAGEQYF

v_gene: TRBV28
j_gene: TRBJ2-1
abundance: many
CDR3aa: CASSLKVTGVNEQFF

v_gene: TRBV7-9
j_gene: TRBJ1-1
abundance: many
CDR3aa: CASILKGAEVTEAFF

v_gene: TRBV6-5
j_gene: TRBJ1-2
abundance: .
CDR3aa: CAGSYPTIGYTF

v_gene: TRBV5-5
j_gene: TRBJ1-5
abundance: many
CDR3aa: CASSPGSVFHNQPQHF

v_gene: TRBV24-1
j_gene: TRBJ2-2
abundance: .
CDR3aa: CATGQGDTGELFF

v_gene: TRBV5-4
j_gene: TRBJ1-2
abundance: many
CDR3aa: CASSLDREGYTF

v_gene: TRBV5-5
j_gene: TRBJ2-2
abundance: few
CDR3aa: CASSPPFGLLSAGELFF

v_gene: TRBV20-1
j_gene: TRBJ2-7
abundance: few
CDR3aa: CSATLWAGSYEQYF

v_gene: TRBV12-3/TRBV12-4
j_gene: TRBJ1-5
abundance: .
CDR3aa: CASSGRDRANQPQHF